Listed here are 22 T cell receptor beta chains from one sample, sequenced in a study of technical replicates of blood from several donors. Repertoires were generated with immunoSEQ multiplex PCR, while TCRdb's copy carries only in-frame clones and drops some. The data contain over 55,000 clones, about 94% of them singletons. The specimen sequenced was PBMCs. These TCRs come from a human donor in good health. Some clones in this sample may be carry-over from other donors' samples.

The chain links TRBV5-1 to TRBJ2-5, with 8 bases identical to TRBD1. Germline CDR1 is SGHRS and CDR2 is YFSETQ. The trim removed 4 bases at V and 0 bases at J, leaving 5 bases unmatched. The CDR3 spans 15 residues. The CDR3 spells CASSDGQGNQETQYF. The CDR3 nucleotides are TGCGCCAGCAGCGACGGACAGGGAAACCAAGAGACCCAGTACTTC. Complete variable domain (other parts from reference TRBV5-1 and TRBJ2-5): KAGVTQTPRYLIKTRGQQVTLSCSPISGHRSVSWYQQTPGQGLQFLFEYFSETQRNKGNFPGRFSGRQFSNSRSEMNVSTLELGDSALYLCASSDGQGNQETQYFGPGTRLLVL.

The gene calls are TRBV7-3 and TRBJ2-3; 8 nucleotides align to TRBD2. The CDR3 is made up of 15 amino acids. From germline, CDR1 is SGHTA and CDR2 FQGTGA. V lost 3 bases to trimming and J lost 5 bases; unmatched junction nucleotides: 7. The CDR3 DNA reads TGTGCCAGCAGCTTGTTCGGGGGGGCGATAGATACGCAGTATTTT. Residues: CASSLFGGAIDTQYF.

A note on this clone: Other DNA sequences in this specimen translate into the identical CDR3. This rearrangement joins TRBV29-1 to TRBJ2-4; 7 nucleotides line up with TRBD1. The germline V gene encodes CDR1 SQVTM and CDR2 ANQGSEA. Unmatched junction bases numbered 4, after V lost 7 bases and J lost 7 bases. CDR3 length: 11 amino acids. The chain's CDR3 is CSGRQGNIQYF. For the CDR3, the DNA is TGCAGCGGGAGACAGGGTAACATTCAGTACTTC.

The chain links TRBV9 to TRBJ2-2; 7 bases are shared with TRBD2. The CDR3 runs to 17 residues. After removal of 4 bases from V and 1 base from J, the junction contained 10 bases not matched to a gene. The germline V gene has CDR1 SGDLS and CDR2 YYNGEE. The DNA of the CDR3 is TGTGCCAGCAGCACAACTAGGGACTACCAGAACACCGGGGAGCTGTTTTTT. This sequence encodes CASSTTRDYQNTGELFF.

This chain links TRBV11-3 with TRBJ1-6; D gene uncertain. V lost 3 bases, J lost 8 bases, and 8 bases lay in between. Germline V gene data show CDR1 as SGHNT and CDR2 as YENEEA. This CDR3 spans 13 amino acids. In nucleotides, the CDR3 is TGTGCCAGCAGCTTCGGTGCCGATTCACCCCTCCACTTT. It is translated as CASSFGADSPLHF.

The chain has TRBV10-3 and TRBJ2-7; 7 positions match TRBD1. This CDR3 comprises 12 residues. Germline CDR1 ENHRY, CDR2 SYGVKD. The J segment lost 6 bases and the V segment lost 4 bases, leaving 3 bases of the junction unmatched. The CDR3 bases are TGTGCCATCAGTGCAAGGGGGCGCGAGCAGTACTTC. The encoded protein is CAISARGREQYF.

This clone was recorded only once. The chain links TRBV6-6 to TRBJ1-2; D gene uncertain. This CDR3 is built from 14 residues. Germline CDR1 MNHNY, CDR2 SVGAGI (reference sequence). The V and J ends lost 6 bases and 5 bases respectively, with 16 bases between them. CDR3 protein: CASSYRTSEYGYTF. Written as DNA, the CDR3 is TGTGCCAGCAGCTACCGGACTTCGGAGTATGGCTACACCTTC.

The chain uses TRBV4-3 and TRBJ2-7; D possibly corresponds to TRBD2 (6 bases). Trimming cost V 1 base and J 1 base, with 14 bases left between them. Germline V gives CDR1 LGHNA, CDR2 YSLEER. The CDR3 covers 16 residues. The CDR3 coding sequence is TGCGCCAGCAGCCAAGGTAGGGCTAGCGCGTCCTACGAGCAGTACTTC. It specifies CASSQGRASASYEQYF.

The V call is TRBV4-1, the J call TRBJ2-7, with 7 bases fitting TRBD1. V was pared by 3 bases and J by 0 bases, with 8 bases of the junction left unmatched. Germline-derived CDR1 and CDR2 are MGHRA and YSYEKL. The length of the CDR3 is 16 residues. This CDR3 is CASSQLDRFSSYEQYF. The CDR3, as DNA: TGCGCCAGCAGCCAGTTGGACAGGTTTTCCTCCTACGAGCAGTACTTC.

This chain uses TRBV4-2 with TRBJ1-1, with 8 bases that match TRBD1. CDR3 size: 15 residues. Germline CDR1 is LGHNA and CDR2 is YNFKEQ. The V gene end was trimmed by 1 base and the J gene end by 1 base; junction bases not matched to a gene: 2. This CDR3 reads CASSQGDRRNTEAFF. CDR3 nucleotides: TGTGCCAGCAGCCAAGGGGACAGGAGGAACACTGAAGCTTTCTTT.

This chain connects TRBV6-5 to TRBJ1-2; 9 positions agree with TRBD1. Losses at the gene ends were 0 bases for V and 3 bases for J; bases not matched to a gene: 2. Germline CDR1 and CDR2: MNHEY and SVGAGI. The CDR3 sequence is 15 residues long. The DNA of the CDR3 is TGTGCCAGCAGTTACTCAGGGACAGGGTACTATGGCTACACCTTC. It translates to CASSYSGTGYYGYTF.

The chain employs TRBV19 and TRBJ2-2; TRBD2 agrees at 8 bases. The J segment lost 1 base and the V segment lost 5 bases, leaving 6 bases of the junction unmatched. The CDR3 extends over 16 amino acids. The germline CDR1 and CDR2 sequences are LNHDA and SQIVND (reference sequence). The CDR3 bases are TGTGCCAGTAGTCCTAGCGGGCCAAGGAACACCGGGGAGCTGTTTTTT. Its protein is CASSPSGPRNTGELFF.

The rearrangement links TRBV5-1 to TRBJ1-2; 8 bases fit TRBD1. CDR1 and CDR2 from the germline V gene are SGHRS and YFSETQ. This CDR3 has 14 amino acids. Germline trimming cut 0 bases from V and 4 bases from J; bases unmatched to any gene: 2. In DNA form, the CDR3 reads TGCGCCAGCAGCTTGGCTGGGACAGGCTATGGCTACACCTTC. Translated: CASSLAGTGYGYTF.

V and J are TRBV7-2 and TRBJ1-2; TRBD1 aligns across 8 bases. The CDR3 consists of 15 residues. Germline V gene lookup returns CDR1 SGHTA and CDR2 FQGNSA. V dropped 6 bases and J dropped 4; count of bases not matched to a gene: 10. The CDR3 nucleotides read TGTGCCAGCAGGATACAGGGGGAGTCTTCCTATGGCTACACCTTC. Protein product: CASRIQGESSYGYTF.

The rearrangement uses TRBV19 and TRBJ2-1, with D uncertain. Germline CDR1 LNHDA, CDR2 SQIVND (reference sequence). Trimming took 6 bases from V and 0 from J, leaving 15 bases between them. This CDR3 comprises 16 residues. As DNA, the CDR3 is TGTGCCAGTAGAGCTGGCCAGACATTCTCCTACAATGAGCAGTTCTTC. It is translated as CASRAGQTFSYNEQFF.

The chain couples TRBV14 to TRBJ2-7; 7 bases agree with TRBD1. J lost 4 bases, V lost 4 bases, and 4 bases had no gene match. There are 13 residues in the CDR3. Germline V gene sequence: CDR1 SGHDN, CDR2 FVKESK. The CDR3 nucleotides read TGTGCCAGCAGCCCTCCGGGACAGTACGAGCAGTACTTC. Its translation: CASSPPGQYEQYF.

This clone was seen just once. The V and J genes are TRBV5-4 and TRBJ2-7; no clear D gene. The CDR3 covers 16 residues. The germline V gene encodes CDR1 SGHNT and CDR2 YYREEE (reference sequence). Trimming left V 0 bases short and J 4 bases short, with 17 bases between. The CDR3 here is CASSLAPAELSYEQYF. The CDR3 nucleotides read TGTGCCAGCAGCTTGGCGCCGGCGGAACTATCTTACGAGCAGTACTTC.

The chain has TRBV19 and TRBJ2-7; TRBD2 is a possible D gene (5 bases). From germline, CDR1 is LNHDA and CDR2 SQIVND (reference sequence). The CDR3 loop spans 12 amino acids. With 3 bases removed from V and 7 bases from J, the gap between germline ends came to 10 bases. CDR3: CASSIHGKEQYF. The CDR3 DNA is TGTGCCAGTAGTATTCACGGGAAGGAGCAGTACTTC.

The chain joins TRBV7-2 to TRBJ2-7; D uncertain. V was shortened by 2 bases and J by 1 base, with 12 bases between the two germline ends. Germline V CDR1 and CDR2: SGHTA, FQGNSA. The length of the CDR3 is 15 residues. CDR3 in amino acids: CASSLSAFVSYEQYF. The CDR3 DNA reads as TGTGCCAGCAGCTTATCTGCGTTTGTATCCTACGAGCAGTACTTC.

This chain links TRBV27 with TRBJ1-1; D may be TRBD1 (6 bases). This CDR3 spans 15 amino acids. Trimming took off 3 bases at V and 3 bases at J, with 14 bases between the two ends. The germline CDR1 and CDR2 sequences are MNHEY and SMNVEV (reference sequence). CDR3 residues: CASSLGWGLDTEAFF. Here the CDR3 DNA reads TGTGCCAGCAGTTTGGGTTGGGGGCTCGACACTGAAGCTTTCTTT.

This clone came up a few times. The rearrangement joins TRBV5-6 to TRBJ2-1; 7 bases agree with TRBD2. The V gene end was trimmed by 3 bases and the J gene end by 9 bases; junction bases not matched to a gene: 15. The CDR3 totals 16 residues. Germline CDR1 and CDR2: SGHDT and YYEEEE. The CDR3 DNA is TGTGCCAGCAGCTCCCCGGGTATGTGGGGGGGAACTGAGCAGTTCTTC. It translates to CASSSPGMWGGTEQFF.

This rearrangement joins TRBV5-1 to TRBJ1-6; 9 nucleotides line up with TRBD1. The CDR3 sequence is 15 residues long. J lost 9 bases, V lost 0 bases, and 4 bases had no gene match. Germline V gene lookup returns CDR1 SGHRS and CDR2 YFSETQ. DNA for the CDR3: TGCGCCAGCAGCTTGGCCGGGACAGGGTTTTCACCCCTCCACTTT. It codes for CASSLAGTGFSPLHF.